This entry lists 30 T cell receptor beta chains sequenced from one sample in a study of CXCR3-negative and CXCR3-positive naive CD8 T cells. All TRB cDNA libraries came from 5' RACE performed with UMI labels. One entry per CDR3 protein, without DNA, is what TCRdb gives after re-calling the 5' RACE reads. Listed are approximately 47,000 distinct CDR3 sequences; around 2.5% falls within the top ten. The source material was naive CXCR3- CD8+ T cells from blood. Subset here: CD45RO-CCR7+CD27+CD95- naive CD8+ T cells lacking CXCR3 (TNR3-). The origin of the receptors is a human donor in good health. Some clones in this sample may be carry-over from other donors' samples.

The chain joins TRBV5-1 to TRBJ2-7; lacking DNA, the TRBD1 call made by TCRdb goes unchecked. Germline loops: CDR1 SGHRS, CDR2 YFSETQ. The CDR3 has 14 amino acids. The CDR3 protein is CASSFGTGSGEQYF.

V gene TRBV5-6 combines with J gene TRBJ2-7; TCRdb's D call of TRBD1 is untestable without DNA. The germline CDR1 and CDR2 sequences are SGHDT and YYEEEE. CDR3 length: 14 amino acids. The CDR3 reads CASSLPGLFDEQYF.

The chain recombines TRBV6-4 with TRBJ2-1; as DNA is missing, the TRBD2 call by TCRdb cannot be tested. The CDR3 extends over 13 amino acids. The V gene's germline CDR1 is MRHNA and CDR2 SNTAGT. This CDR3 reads CASSSGGANEQFF.

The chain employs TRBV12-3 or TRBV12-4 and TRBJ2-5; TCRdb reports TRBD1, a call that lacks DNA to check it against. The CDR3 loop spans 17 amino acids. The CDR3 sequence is CASSTWAGTGTHETQYF.

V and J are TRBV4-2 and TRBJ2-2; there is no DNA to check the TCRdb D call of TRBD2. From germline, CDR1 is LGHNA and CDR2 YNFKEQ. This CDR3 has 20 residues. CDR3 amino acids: CASSPTDDLGLAGGLGELFF.

The CDR3 reads CASSLQGQSDTQYF. The V gene is TRBV28, the J gene TRBJ2-3; TCRdb picks TRBD1, but there is no DNA to check that call. This CDR3 is built from 14 residues. The germline gives CDR1 MDHEN, CDR2 SYDVKM.

CDR3 in amino acids: CASSHTGTWNTGELFF. The chain has TRBV28 and TRBJ2-2; TCRdb outputs TRBD1, but without DNA this stays unchecked. Germline V gene sequence: CDR1 MDHEN, CDR2 SYDVKM. This CDR3 comprises 16 residues.

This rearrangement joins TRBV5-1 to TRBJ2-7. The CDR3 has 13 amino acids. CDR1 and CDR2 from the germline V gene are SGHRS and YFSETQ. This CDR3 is CASSWTSSDEQYF.

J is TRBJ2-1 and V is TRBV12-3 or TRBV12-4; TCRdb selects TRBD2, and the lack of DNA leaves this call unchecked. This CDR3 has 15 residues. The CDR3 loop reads CASSSPGLAGNEQFF.

CDR3 sequence reads: CASRRQGYNEQFF. The chain uses TRBV28 and TRBJ2-1; the D call from TCRdb, TRBD1, cannot be confirmed without DNA. The CDR3 length is 13 residues. The germline V gene has CDR1 MDHEN and CDR2 SYDVKM.

CDR3 in amino acids: CASSWTGTGITGELFF. The genes are TRBV6-5 and TRBJ2-2; TCRdb calls TRBD1, which cannot be checked without DNA. Germline CDR1 MNHEY, CDR2 SVGAGI. This CDR3 is built from 16 residues.

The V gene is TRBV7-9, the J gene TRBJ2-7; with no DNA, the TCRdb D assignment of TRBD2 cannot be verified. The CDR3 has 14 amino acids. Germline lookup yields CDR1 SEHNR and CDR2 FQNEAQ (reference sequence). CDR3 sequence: CASSFGEATGEQYF.

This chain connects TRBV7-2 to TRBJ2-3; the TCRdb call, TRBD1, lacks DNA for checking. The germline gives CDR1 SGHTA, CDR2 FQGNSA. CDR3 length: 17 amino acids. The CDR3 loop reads CASSLERGRGKADTQYF.

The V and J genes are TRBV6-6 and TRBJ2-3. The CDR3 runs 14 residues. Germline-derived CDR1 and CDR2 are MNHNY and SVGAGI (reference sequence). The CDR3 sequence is CASSYLTSADTQYF.

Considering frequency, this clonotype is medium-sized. The CDR3 region is CASGPEGVFGYTF. The chain is built from TRBV11-2 and TRBJ1-2; TCRdb's D call of TRBD1 is untestable without DNA. This CDR3 is 13 amino acids long. CDR1 is SGHAT and CDR2 is FQNNGV in the germline V gene.

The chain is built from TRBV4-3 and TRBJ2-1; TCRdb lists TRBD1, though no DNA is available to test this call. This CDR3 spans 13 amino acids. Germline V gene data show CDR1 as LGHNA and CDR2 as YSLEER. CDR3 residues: CASSQDPGSRQFF.

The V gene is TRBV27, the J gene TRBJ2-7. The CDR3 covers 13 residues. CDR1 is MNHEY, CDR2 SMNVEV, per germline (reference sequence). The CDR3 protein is CASSLTGVGEQYF.

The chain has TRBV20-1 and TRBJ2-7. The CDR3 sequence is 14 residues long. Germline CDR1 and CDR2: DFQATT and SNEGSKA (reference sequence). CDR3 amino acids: CSAWGEEIFYEQYF.

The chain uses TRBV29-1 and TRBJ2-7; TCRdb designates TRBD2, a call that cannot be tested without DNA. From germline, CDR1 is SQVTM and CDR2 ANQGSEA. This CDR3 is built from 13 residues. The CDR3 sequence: CSVRTSGSYEQYF.

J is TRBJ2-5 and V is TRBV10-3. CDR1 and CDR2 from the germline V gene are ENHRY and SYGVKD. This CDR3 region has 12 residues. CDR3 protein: CAISEPQETQYF.

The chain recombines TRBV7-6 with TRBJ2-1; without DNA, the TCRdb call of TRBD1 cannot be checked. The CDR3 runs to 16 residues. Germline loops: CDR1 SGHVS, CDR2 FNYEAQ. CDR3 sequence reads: CASSQPPGTVYNEQFF.

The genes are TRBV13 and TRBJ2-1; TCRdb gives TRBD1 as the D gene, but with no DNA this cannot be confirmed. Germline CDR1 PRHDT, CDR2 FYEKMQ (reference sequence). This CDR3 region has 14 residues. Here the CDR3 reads CASSSPLRGNEQFF. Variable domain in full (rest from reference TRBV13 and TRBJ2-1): AAGVIQSPRHLIKEKRETATLKCYPIPRHDTVYWYQQGPGQDPQFLISFYEKMQSDKGSIPDRFSAQQFSDYHSELNMSSLELGDSALYFCASSSPLRGNEQFFGPGTRLTVL.

This CDR3 is CASSQGQGGTGELFF. The chain has TRBV4-1 and TRBJ2-2; absent DNA, TCRdb's TRBD1 call cannot be checked. Germline V gives CDR1 MGHRA, CDR2 YSYEKL. CDR3 length equals 15 residues.

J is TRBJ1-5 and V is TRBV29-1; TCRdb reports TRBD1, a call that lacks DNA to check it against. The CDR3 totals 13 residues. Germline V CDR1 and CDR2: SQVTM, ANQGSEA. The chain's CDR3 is CSVAPGQGEPQHF.

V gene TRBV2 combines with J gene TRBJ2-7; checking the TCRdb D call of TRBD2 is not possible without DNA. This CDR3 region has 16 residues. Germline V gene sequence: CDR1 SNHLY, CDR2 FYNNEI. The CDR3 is CASSERRTSGTYEQYF.

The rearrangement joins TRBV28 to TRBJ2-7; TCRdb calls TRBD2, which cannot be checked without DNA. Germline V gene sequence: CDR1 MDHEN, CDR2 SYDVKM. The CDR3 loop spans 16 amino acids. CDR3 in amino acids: CASRLLTGSGTYEQYF.

CDR3 amino acids: CASSWVRGSDSYNEQFF. The V and J genes are TRBV6-5 and TRBJ2-1; the D call from TCRdb, TRBD1, cannot be confirmed without DNA. The length of the CDR3 is 17 residues. CDR1 is MNHEY, CDR2 SVGAGI, per germline.

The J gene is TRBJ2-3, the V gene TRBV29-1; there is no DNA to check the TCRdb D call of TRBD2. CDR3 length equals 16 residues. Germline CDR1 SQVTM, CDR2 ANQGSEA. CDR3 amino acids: CSVEGEERGHTDTQYF.

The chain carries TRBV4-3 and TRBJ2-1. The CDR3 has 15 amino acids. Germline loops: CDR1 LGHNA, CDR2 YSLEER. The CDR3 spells CASSQDHTDEDEQFF.

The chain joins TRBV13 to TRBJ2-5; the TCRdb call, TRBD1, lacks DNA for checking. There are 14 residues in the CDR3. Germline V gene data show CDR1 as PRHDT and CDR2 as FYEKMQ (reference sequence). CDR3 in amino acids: CASSNRDGQETQYF.